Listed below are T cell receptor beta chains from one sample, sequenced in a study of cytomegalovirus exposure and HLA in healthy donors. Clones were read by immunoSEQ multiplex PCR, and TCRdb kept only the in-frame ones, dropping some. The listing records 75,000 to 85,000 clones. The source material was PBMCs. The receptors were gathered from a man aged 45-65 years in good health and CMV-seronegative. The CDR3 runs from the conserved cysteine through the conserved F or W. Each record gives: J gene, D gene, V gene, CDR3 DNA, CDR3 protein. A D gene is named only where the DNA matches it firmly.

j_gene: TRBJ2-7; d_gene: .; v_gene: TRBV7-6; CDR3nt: TGTGCCAGCAGCTTAGCGCCGGTCTACGAGCAGTACTTC; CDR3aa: CASSLAPVYEQYF
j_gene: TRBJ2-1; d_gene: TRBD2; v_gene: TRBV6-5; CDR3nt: TGTGCCAGCAGTTTAGCGGGCAATGAGCAGTTCTTC; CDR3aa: CASSLAGNEQFF
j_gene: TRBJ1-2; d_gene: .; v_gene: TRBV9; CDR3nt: TGTGCCAGCACCCCTCGGGGGGGGGACCAAGCTAACTATGGCTACACCTTC; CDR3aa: CASTPRGGDQANYGYTF
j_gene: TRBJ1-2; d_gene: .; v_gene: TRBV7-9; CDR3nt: TGTGCCAGCAGCACGTCAGGGATGAACTATGGCTACACCTTC; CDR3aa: CASSTSGMNYGYTF
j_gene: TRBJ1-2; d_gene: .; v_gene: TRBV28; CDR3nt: TGTGCCAGCAGTGGGGGTGGAGGGAACTATGGCTACACCTTC; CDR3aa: CASSGGGGNYGYTF
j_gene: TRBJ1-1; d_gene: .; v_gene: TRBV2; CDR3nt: TGTGCCAGCAGTGAGACAGAAAACACTGAAGCTTTCTTT; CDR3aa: CASSETENTEAFF
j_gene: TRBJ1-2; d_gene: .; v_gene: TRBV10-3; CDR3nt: TGTGCCATCAGTGGAAACAGCCTTATGGGCTACACCTTC; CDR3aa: CAISGNSLMGYTF
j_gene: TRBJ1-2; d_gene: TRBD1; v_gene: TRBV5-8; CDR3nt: TGTGCCAGCAGCTGGGACAGGGGGTTGGTTGGCTACACCTTC; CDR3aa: CASSWDRGLVGYTF
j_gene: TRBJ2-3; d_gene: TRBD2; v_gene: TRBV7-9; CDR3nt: TGTGCCAGCCTCGGACTAGCGGGGGGGTCGGGCACAGATACGCAGTATTTT; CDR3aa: CASLGLAGGSGTDTQYF
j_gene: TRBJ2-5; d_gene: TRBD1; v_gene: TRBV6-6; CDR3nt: TGTGCCAGCAGTTACGACAGGGGGCGCCAAGAGACCCAGTACTTC; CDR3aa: CASSYDRGRQETQYF
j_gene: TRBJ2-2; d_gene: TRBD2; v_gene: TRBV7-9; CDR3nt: TGTGCCAGCAGCTCACGGGGGGGCAGCCCCGGGGAGCTGTTTTTT; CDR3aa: CASSSRGGSPGELFF
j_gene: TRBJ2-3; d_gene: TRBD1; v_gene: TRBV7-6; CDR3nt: TGTGCCAGCAGCTCCCGGGACAGGGGAGGAGATACGCAGTATTTT; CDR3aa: CASSSRDRGGDTQYF
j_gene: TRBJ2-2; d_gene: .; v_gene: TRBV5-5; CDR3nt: TGTGCCAGCAGCGTAGAACAGGGTTGGAACACCGGGGAGCTGTTTTTT; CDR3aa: CASSVEQGWNTGELFF
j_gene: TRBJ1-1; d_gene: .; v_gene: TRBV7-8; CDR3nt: TGTGCCAGCAGCCGCCAGATGACAGTTTTTATCGGGACTGAAGCTTTCTTT; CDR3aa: CASSRQMTVFIGTEAFF
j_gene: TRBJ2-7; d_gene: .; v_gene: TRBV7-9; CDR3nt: TGTGCCAGCAGTGGTGGTCTTAGCTCCTACGAGCAGTACTTC; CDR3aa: CASSGGLSSYEQYF
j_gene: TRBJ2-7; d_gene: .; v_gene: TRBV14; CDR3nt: TGTGCCAGCAGCCAATGGCGGGGCAACGAGCAGTACTTC; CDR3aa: CASSQWRGNEQYF
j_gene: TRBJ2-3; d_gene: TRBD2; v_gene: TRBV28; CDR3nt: TGTGCCAGCAGTTCTGCCGGACTAGCGGGGCAGGTAGATACGCAGTATTTT; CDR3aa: CASSSAGLAGQVDTQYF
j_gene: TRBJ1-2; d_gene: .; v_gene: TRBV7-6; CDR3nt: TGTGCCAGCAGCTTAGCGGGAGGTTACCCCTATGGCTACACCTTC; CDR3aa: CASSLAGGYPYGYTF
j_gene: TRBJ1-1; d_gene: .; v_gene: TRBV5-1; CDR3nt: TGCGCCAGCAGCTTGGATCAGGGAATCAATAAAGCTTTCTTT; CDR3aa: CASSLDQGINKAFF
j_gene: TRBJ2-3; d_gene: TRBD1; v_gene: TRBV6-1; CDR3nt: TGTGCCAGCAGTGAATGGGACAGGGAGGGCACAGATACGCAGTATTTT; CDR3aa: CASSEWDREGTDTQYF
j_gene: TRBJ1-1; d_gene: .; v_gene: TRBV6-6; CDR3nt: TGTGCCAGCGAGAGCTTGAACACTGAAGCTTTCTTT; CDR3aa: CASESLNTEAFF
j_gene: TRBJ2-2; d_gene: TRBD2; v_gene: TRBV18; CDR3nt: TGTGCCAGCTTACCTGGACTAGCGGGGGCGACGAACACCGGGGAGCTGTTTTTT; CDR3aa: CASLPGLAGATNTGELFF
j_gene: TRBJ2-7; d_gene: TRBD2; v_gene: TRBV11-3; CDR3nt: TGTGCCAGCAGCTTAGGGACTAGCGGCTCCTACGAGCAGTACTTC; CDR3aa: CASSLGTSGSYEQYF
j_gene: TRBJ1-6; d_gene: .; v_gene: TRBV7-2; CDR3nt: TGTGCCAGCAGCTTTAGAGGATTCCACATTAATTCACCCCTCCACTTT; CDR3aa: CASSFRGFHINSPLHF
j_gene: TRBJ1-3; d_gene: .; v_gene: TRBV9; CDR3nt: TGTGCCAGCAGCGTAGAAGACAGGTCTGGAAACACCATATATTTT; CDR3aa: CASSVEDRSGNTIYF
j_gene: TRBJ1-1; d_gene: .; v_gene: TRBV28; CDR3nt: TGTGCCAGCGAGGCGGCTGAAGCTTTCTTT; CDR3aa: CASEAAEAFF
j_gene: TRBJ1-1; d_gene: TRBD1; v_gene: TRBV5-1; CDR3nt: TGCGCCAGCAGCTTGGTCCAGGGGGGCACTGAAGCTTTCTTT; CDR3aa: CASSLVQGGTEAFF
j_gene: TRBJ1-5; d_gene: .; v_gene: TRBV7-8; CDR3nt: TGTGCCAGCAGCTCCGCCCAGGGGAGCAATCAGCCCCAGCATTTT; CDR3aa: CASSSAQGSNQPQHF
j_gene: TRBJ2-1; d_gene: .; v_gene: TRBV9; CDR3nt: TGTGCCAGCAGCCCCCCCAAGGGGGGGGCCTACAATGAGCAGTTCTTC; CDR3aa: CASSPPKGGAYNEQFF
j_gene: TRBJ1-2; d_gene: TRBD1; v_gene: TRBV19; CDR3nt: TGTGCCAGTAGTATAGGTCAAAGACAGGGAGCTGGCTACACCTTC; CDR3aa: CASSIGQRQGAGYTF
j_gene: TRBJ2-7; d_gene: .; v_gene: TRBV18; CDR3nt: TGTGCCAGCTCACCGAATGGACTCGGCCCATACTACGAGCAGTACTTC; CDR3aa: CASSPNGLGPYYEQYF
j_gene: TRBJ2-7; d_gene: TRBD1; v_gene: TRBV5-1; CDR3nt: TGCGCCAGCAGGGGACAGAATCCCTACGAGCAGTACTTC; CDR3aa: CASRGQNPYEQYF
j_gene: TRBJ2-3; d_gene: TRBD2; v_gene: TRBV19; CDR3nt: TGTGCCAGTAGTATGGAGACAGTAGATTTAGCGGGGGGGCGTACGCAGTATTTT; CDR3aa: CASSMETVDLAGGRTQYF
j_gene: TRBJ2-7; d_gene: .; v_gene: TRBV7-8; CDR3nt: TGTGCCAGCAGCATGGACTCTACCTACGAGCAGTACTTC; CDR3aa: CASSMDSTYEQYF
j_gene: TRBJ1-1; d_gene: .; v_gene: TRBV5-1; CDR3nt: TGCGCCAGCAGCGTGGGGGCAGGGTTTATGAACACTGAAGCTCTCTTT; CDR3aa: CASSVGAGFMNTEALF
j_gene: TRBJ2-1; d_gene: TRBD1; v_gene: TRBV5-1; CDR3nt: TGCGCCAGCACGACAGGGGGCGCGGGCAATGAGCAGTTCTTC; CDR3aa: CASTTGGAGNEQFF
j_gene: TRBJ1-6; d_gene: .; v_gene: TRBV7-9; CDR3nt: TGTGCCAGCAGCCTCAACAGGATCTATAATTCACCCCTCCACTTT; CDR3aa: CASSLNRIYNSPLHF